The source of this T cell receptor beta chain is a study of identical twins (dated by TCRdb to 2015 to 2016). Some background on the complete study: TCR alpha and beta repertoires from monozygotic twins, unrelated adults of various ages and cord blood were deep-sequenced to test whether fetal clonotypes persist. To rule out contamination, the twin experiments were replicated at different times with different library preparation protocols.

The method was 5' RACE. Sequencer: Illumina HiSeq 2000. A universal primer binding site was introduced by template switching, and a unique molecular identifier was present in the final cDNA, enabling accurate counting of TCR cDNA molecules. Specific primers in the conserved constant-segment region were used to synthesize first-strand cDNA for the TCR alpha and beta chains. To control for contamination, every cDNA library was double barcoded, receiving both a SMART-Mk sample barcode and Illumina barcodes. Two successive PCR steps introduced TruSeq adapter sequences along with Illumina sample barcodes. TCR alpha and beta cDNA libraries were sequenced on the Illumina HiSeq platform with custom primers. The original pipeline was this. MiGEC was used to process raw reads and extract unique molecular identifiers, and MiXCR was used to find CDR3 positions. Recombination models were inferred per individual with the repgenHMM and IGoR tools using an EM algorithm. The analysis of shared clonotypes was done with the tcR package in R, with sharing normalized by the product of cloneset sizes. Out-of-frame nonproductive sequences were analyzed to study raw recombination free of thymic and clonal selection effects. TCRdb applied fastp at Q25 and MiXCR to the public reads, then kept only in-frame beta chains. Records with the same CDR3 protein are collapsed into one entry carrying the most frequent genes and DNA. It is TCRdb's table, rather than the study itself, that gives the V and J calls and clone size. Across this sample there are under 900,000 distinct CDR3 sequences, with roughly 18% seen only once. The top ten hold 10% to 15% of the sample.

From a lookup of the germline V gene, CDR1 and CDR2 are SGHRS and YFSETQ. For this chain, trimming is 4 bases at the V end and 0 bases at the J end, and the number of junction bases without a gene match is 4. The CDR3, from cysteine to phenylalanine, totals 16 residues. Only the CDR3 DNA is retained, 48 bases long and in frame from the first base. Only healthy Caucasian donors were included. Three pairs of female monozygotic twins, all aged 18 to 29 years, were included in the twin cohort. Peripheral blood mononuclear cells were the source from which RNA for the TCR libraries was isolated. As for this clonotype: Its binding antigen is unknown. The input lacks base qualities; no much larger clone sits a single base away.

The full study reports these points: Recombination models systematically underestimated out-of-frame TCR alpha sharing in monozygotic twins but agreed with sharing between unrelated individuals. Fewer insertions were carried by abundant cord blood beta clonotypes; a weaker similar trend was observed in young adult naive repertoires, while no such trend was observed in memory repertoires. Compared with coincidental sharing between unrelated individuals, an excess of low generation-probability sequences was observed among out-of-frame TCR alpha sequences shared between twins. Invariant T cells such as MAIT and iNKT could partly confound zero-insertion analyses, though diverse VJ usage argued against this for most clonotypes. Because the same donors could not be followed over many years, conclusions were based on cross-sectional statistical analysis. A weaker excess of twin sharing was found in beta out-of-frame sequences because the signal-to-noise ratio was lowered by fewer shared sequences.

The data were also submitted as part of a second study, on T cells expressing NK-cell markers. From the second report: In sorted CD3+CD56+NKG2C+, CD3+CD56+NKG2C- and CD3+CD56-NKG2C+ T-cell subsets from several donors, TCR beta-chain repertoires were profiled. Among the eight sequenced donors, only one was HCMV-seronegative, while the other seven were HCMV-seropositive. In several experiments an anti-gammadeltaTCR antibody was added to restrict sorting to alphabetaTCR-expressing T cells. In several donors, the dominant CD3+CD56+NKG2C+ clonotypes were among the top 10 CD8+ clonotypes and accounted for about 1.0-7.5% of CD8+ T cells. Those dominant clonotypes were again the most abundant among CD3+CD56-NKG2C+ cells in four donors, at roughly 28.3-60.1%. Whether the expanded NKG2C-expressing T cell clones were specific for HCMV antigens remained unclear. The study sequenced eight donors, all healthy volunteers chosen at random: three men and five women. To determine HCMV serostatus, a commercial ELISA kit was used to detect HCMV-specific IgG in serum. Bulk peripheral blood T-cell repertoires were additionally sequenced from unsorted PBMC for roughly six donors. MIGEC was used to demultiplex reads and group reads by UMI, and MiTCR was used to assemble and quantify clonotypes. To exclude erroneous sequences, only TCR cDNA sequences supported by at least two reads were retained. The tcR package was used for downstream repertoire analysis, and clonotypes were matched across fractions by CDR3 nucleotide sequence plus V segment. VDJmatch was used to annotate antigen specificity against VDJdb, with one amino acid substitution in CDR3 permitted.

The chain links TRBV5-1 with TRBJ2-3, with 11 central nucleotides matching TRBD2. The receptor's source is a woman between 18 and 29 years old in good health. Sequences were obtained from PBMCs. The DNA sequence reads TGCGCCAGCAGCCCGGGACTAGCGGAGAGCACAGATACGCAGTATTTT. This is translated as CASSPGLAESTDTQYF.